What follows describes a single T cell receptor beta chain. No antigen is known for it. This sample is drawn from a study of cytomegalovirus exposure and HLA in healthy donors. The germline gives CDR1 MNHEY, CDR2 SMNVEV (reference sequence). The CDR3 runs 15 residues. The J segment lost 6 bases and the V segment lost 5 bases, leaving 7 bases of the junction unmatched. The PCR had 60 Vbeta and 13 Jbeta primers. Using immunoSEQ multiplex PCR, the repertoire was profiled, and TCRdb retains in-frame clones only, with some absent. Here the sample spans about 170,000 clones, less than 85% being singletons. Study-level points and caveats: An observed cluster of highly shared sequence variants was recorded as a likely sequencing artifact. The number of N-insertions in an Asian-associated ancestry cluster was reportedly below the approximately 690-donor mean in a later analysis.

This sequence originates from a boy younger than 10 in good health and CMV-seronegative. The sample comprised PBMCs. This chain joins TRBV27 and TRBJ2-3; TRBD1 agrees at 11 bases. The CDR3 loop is CASSPRDRGADTQYF. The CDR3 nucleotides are TGTGCCAGCAGTCCCCGGGACAGGGGGGCGGATACGCAGTATTTT.